One and the same sample provided the 21 T cell receptor beta chains below, sequenced in a study of OX40 agonist ivuxolimab in advanced cancers. Receptor libraries were prepared by the immunoSEQ multiplex PCR assay. TCRdb carries this immuneACCESS record with in-frame sequences only. Its versions omit some clonotypes, under half of them owing to an unresolved V gene in the studies checked, with the rest unexplained. The sample profile shows 15,000 to 20,000 clones; under 85% of them were found once. The ten largest clones take up 9% to 15% of the sample. The material was CD4+ or CD8+ T cells sorted from blood, obtained in a trial of the OX40 agonist ivuxolimab. All receptors come from an adult with an advanced solid tumor such as melanoma, head and neck, liver or kidney cancer.

The rearrangement uses TRBV27 and TRBJ2-1, with D unclear. Germline CDR1 is MNHEY and CDR2 is SMNVEV (reference sequence). Trimming left V 5 bases short and J 7 bases short, with 6 bases between. There are 11 residues in the CDR3. The CDR3 region is CASSMTNEQFF. The CDR3 DNA reads TGTGCCAGCAGTATGACGAATGAGCAGTTCTTC.

The V and J genes are TRBV11-2 and TRBJ2-5; D remains unclear. The CDR3 has 14 amino acids. Germline V lookup: CDR1 SGHAT, CDR2 FQNNGV. With 0 bases removed from V and 3 bases from J, the gap between germline ends came to 8 bases. CDR3 in DNA: TGTGCCAGCAGCTTAGATCCTACGGAAGAGACCCAGTACTTC. Amino acids: CASSLDPTEETQYF.

The chain is built from TRBV7-6 and TRBJ2-7; 13 bases are a match to TRBD2. Germline V CDR1 and CDR2: SGHVS, FNYEAQ. Trimming cost V 5 bases and J 2 bases; bases outside gene matches: 6. This CDR3 has 16 residues. This CDR3 reads CASSPTTSGGTYEQYF. CDR3 sequence (DNA): TGTGCCAGCAGCCCTACGACTAGCGGGGGGACCTACGAGCAGTACTTC.

The CDR3 loop is CASSPDTTYPVEQYF. In DNA form, the CDR3 reads TGTGCCAGCAGCCCGGACACGACTTACCCTGTGGAGCAGTACTTC. The chain is built from TRBV14 and TRBJ2-7; perhaps TRBD1 as D (5 bases). There are 15 residues in the CDR3. CDR1 is SGHDN and CDR2 is FVKESK in the germline V gene. Trimming cost V 4 bases and J 7 bases, with 20 bases left between them.

The gene calls are TRBV28 and TRBJ2-7; no clear D gene. The CDR3 length is 13 residues. V dropped 4 bases and J dropped 2 bases, with 9 bases sitting between them. Germline V gene sequence: CDR1 MDHEN, CDR2 SYDVKM. CDR3 sequence reads: CASSSTATYEQYF. Written as DNA, the CDR3 is TGTGCCAGCAGTTCGACCGCGACCTACGAGCAGTACTTC.

This sequence joins TRBV5-6 and TRBJ2-2; tentatively, D is TRBD1 (5 bases). This CDR3 is 16 amino acids long. Germline loops: CDR1 SGHDT, CDR2 YYEEEE. With 0 bases removed from V and 6 bases from J, the gap between germline ends came to 15 bases. The CDR3 nucleotides read TGTGCCAGCAGCTTGGGCCCGGCAGGGCATTCCGGGGAGCTGTTTTTT. Protein: CASSLGPAGHSGELFF.

The rearrangement uses TRBV27 and TRBJ1-2; 7 bases fit TRBD1. V shed 5 bases, J shed 8 bases, and the junction held 8 bases outside the gene matches. The CDR3 contains 13 residues. Germline V CDR1 and CDR2: MNHEY, SMNVEV (reference sequence). The CDR3 reads CASSITGVAGYTF. The CDR3, as DNA: TGTGCCAGCAGTATTACAGGGGTGGCAGGCTACACCTTC.

V gene TRBV4-2 combines with J gene TRBJ1-2, with D perhaps matching TRBD1 (6 bases). Trimming pared 1 base from V and 0 bases from J, leaving 18 bases between. Germline assignment: CDR1 LGHNA and CDR2 YNFKEQ. The CDR3 runs to 18 residues. CDR3 amino acids: CASSQAAGAGASNYGYTF. The CDR3 region has the DNA TGTGCCAGCAGCCAAGCGGCGGGGGCAGGAGCCTCTAACTATGGCTACACCTTC.

This chain connects TRBV27 to TRBJ1-5, with D perhaps matching TRBD1 (6 bases). CDR3 length: 13 residues. Germline CDR1 MNHEY, CDR2 SMNVEV (reference sequence). V was shortened by 6 bases and J by 4 bases, with 10 bases between the two germline ends. The CDR3 is CASRQGANQPQHF. The CDR3 DNA is TGTGCCAGCAGACAGGGCGCGAATCAGCCCCAGCATTTT.

The chain couples TRBV14 to TRBJ2-5; 13 nucleotides match TRBD2. The V segment lost 5 bases and the J segment 6 bases; nucleotides outside the gene matches: 12. Germline values: CDR1 SGHDN, CDR2 FVKESK. CDR3 size: 17 residues. The CDR3 region has the DNA TGTGCCAGCAGCGGAGGGACTAGCGGGGACGTGGGGCAGACCCAGTACTTC. Translated, it gives CASSGGTSGDVGQTQYF.

This clone was observed a single time. This chain connects TRBV11-3 to TRBJ2-7, with D perhaps TRBD2 (5 bases). Germline CDR1 reads SGHNT; CDR2 reads YENEEA. CDR3 length equals 14 residues. The V end was cut by 5 bases, the J end by 4 bases, with 15 bases between. The CDR3 region has the DNA TGTGCCAGCAGCCAGTCAGCGGTTGGTTACGAGCAGTACTTC. Protein sequence: CASSQSAVGYEQYF.

V and J are TRBV20-1 and TRBJ1-1; D not resolved. The CDR3 is 11 amino acids. V lost 7 bases to trimming and J lost 0 bases, with 6 bases between them. CDR1 DFQATT and CDR2 SNEGSKA come from the germline V gene (reference sequence). The chain's CDR3 is CSVHLNTEAFF. The CDR3 region has the DNA TGCAGTGTACACCTGAACACTGAAGCTTTCTTT.

CDR3 protein: CASSPPLGGSGNTIYF. The CDR3 DNA reads TGTGCCAGCTCACCACCACTAGGGGGCTCCGGAAACACCATATATTTT. This chain links TRBV18 with TRBJ1-3, with 7 bases lining up with TRBD1. The V and J ends lost 0 bases and 4 bases, in that order; junction bases with no gene match: 6. Germline-derived CDR1 and CDR2 are KGHSH and LQKENI. The CDR3 loop spans 16 amino acids.

The chain joins TRBV28 to TRBJ1-3; D is uncertain. Per the germline V gene, CDR1 is MDHEN and CDR2 is SYDVKM. Trimming stripped 5 bases from V and 3 bases from J, with 14 bases between. This CDR3 has 15 residues. In DNA form, the CDR3 reads TGTGCCAGCAGTCCCGGCGGTTGGGGTGGAAACACCATATATTTT. Encoded protein: CASSPGGWGGNTIYF. The full variable domain, in which reference TRBV28 and TRBJ1-3 provide the parts outside the CDR3, is DVKVTQSSRYLVKRTGEKVFLECVQDMDHENMFWYRQDPGLGLRLIYFSYDVKMKEKGDIPEGYSVSREKKERFSLILESASTNQTSMYLCASSPGGWGGNTIYFGEGSWLTVV.

This clone was found a few times. The J gene is TRBJ2-1, the V gene TRBV10-3; D is undetermined. From germline, CDR1 is ENHRY and CDR2 SYGVKD. Trimming shortened V by 0 bases and J by 0 bases, and 9 bases separated the two germline ends. The CDR3 contains 16 residues. The CDR3 reads CAISESQLSSYNEQFF. The CDR3 DNA is TGTGCCATCAGTGAGTCCCAATTAAGCTCCTACAATGAGCAGTTCTTC.

The genes are TRBV11-2 and TRBJ2-5; no definite D call. CDR1 and CDR2 (germline): SGHAT, FQNNGV. Trimming pared 4 bases from V and 2 bases from J, leaving 11 bases between. This CDR3 contains 14 residues. This CDR3 is CASSYRLLQETQYF. As DNA, the CDR3 is TGTGCCAGCAGCTATAGACTGTTACAAGAGACCCAGTACTTC.

The J gene is TRBJ2-5, the V gene TRBV5-4, with 7 bases identical to TRBD2. The V gene's germline CDR1 is SGHNT and CDR2 YYREEE (reference sequence). V lost 4 bases to trimming and J lost 1 base; unmatched junction nucleotides: 7. The CDR3 loop spans 15 amino acids. For the CDR3, the DNA is TGTGCCAGCAGCCCCGGGACTAAGTTCCAAGAGACCCAGTACTTC. Encoded protein: CASSPGTKFQETQYF.

The rearrangement uses TRBV6-1 and TRBJ2-2, with D unclear. The length of the CDR3 is 12 residues. The V and J ends lost 3 bases and 5 bases respectively, with 4 bases between them. Germline V lookup: CDR1 MNHNS, CDR2 SASEGT. CDR3 residues: CASSETTGELFF. The CDR3 nucleotides read TGTGCCAGCAGTGAGACGACCGGGGAGCTGTTTTTT.

The chain uses TRBV6-5 and TRBJ2-5; no firm D call. V was clipped by 0 bases and J by 4 bases, with 9 bases between them. Germline-derived CDR1 and CDR2 are MNHEY and SVGAGI. The CDR3 spans 14 residues. The CDR3 spells CASSYSGSLETQYF. CDR3 DNA sequence: TGTGCCAGCAGTTACTCTGGTAGTTTAGAGACCCAGTACTTC.

The V call is TRBV4-1, the J call TRBJ1-2; TRBD1 matches 8 bases. Trimming took 1 base from V and 8 from J; bases not matched to a gene: 6. CDR3 length: 14 amino acids. The germline V gene has CDR1 MGHRA and CDR2 YSYEKL. The CDR3 here is CASSQGQGIHGYTF. The CDR3 nucleotides are TGCGCCAGCAGCCAAGGACAGGGGATACACGGCTACACCTTC.

The J gene is TRBJ1-4, the V gene TRBV5-1; unclear D gene. The CDR3 has 13 residues. Germline V CDR1 and CDR2: SGHRS, YFSETQ. The V gene lost 0 bases and the J gene lost 5 bases, with 5 bases spanning the gap. The CDR3 DNA is TGCGCCAGCAGCTTGGCTGGGAATGAAAAACTGTTTTTT. This translates into CASSLAGNEKLFF.